What follows are 15 T cell receptor beta chains derived from one specimen sequenced in a study of lymphopenia after photon versus proton radiotherapy. Profiling relied on immunoSEQ multiplex PCR, and the TCRdb table lists in-frame clones only, not all of them. The sample shows 50,000 to 60,000 clones, roughly nine tenths of them seen only once. The specimen comprised peripheral blood, sampled from a patient treated with photon-based radiotherapy. These receptors were obtained from a woman in her forties with cholangiocarcinoma.

This chain joins TRBV5-1 and TRBJ2-5; a weak D match, TRBD1 (6 bases). CDR1 and CDR2 (germline): SGHRS, YFSETQ. The V and J ends lost 1 base and 4 bases respectively, with 14 bases between them. The CDR3 is made up of 15 amino acids. The CDR3, as DNA: TGCGCCAGCAGCTTGTCCCAGGGGAGAGGAGAGACCCAGTACTTC. Translating it yields CASSLSQGRGETQYF.

Worth noting for this clone: A read error may produce the germline difference seen at one junction end. This chain joins TRBV6-5 and TRBJ2-7; D may match TRBD1 or TRBD2 (6 bases each). The germline V gene has CDR1 MNHEY and CDR2 SVGAGI. This CDR3 spans 13 amino acids. The CDR3 DNA follows: TGTGCCAGCCGACCGCCCGCGGGACACACTTTGGACTTC. Translated: CASRPPAGHTLDF.

The chain combines TRBV30 with TRBJ1-2; possibly TRBD1 for D (6 bases). Germline V gene data show CDR1 as GTSNPN and CDR2 as SVGIG (reference sequence). The V end lost 0 bases, the J end lost 8 bases, and 19 bases lay between the germline ends. This CDR3 spans 15 amino acids. The CDR3 nucleotides read TGTGCCTGGAGTGTATCTACAGGGCGGAAGGACGGCTACACCTTC. Translation gives CAWSVSTGRKDGYTF.

CDR3 residues: CASSLDRGGGNTIYF. The DNA of the CDR3 is TGCGCCAGCAGCCTGGACAGGGGAGGTGGAAACACCATATATTTT. V is TRBV4-1 and J is TRBJ1-3, with 9 bases matching TRBD1. The CDR3 contains 15 residues. The germline V gene encodes CDR1 MGHRA and CDR2 YSYEKL. Trimming cost V 4 bases and J 3 bases; bases outside gene matches: 4.

The V and J genes are TRBV5-6 and TRBJ1-5; 9 nucleotides line up with TRBD1. Germline V gives CDR1 SGHDT, CDR2 YYEEEE. The CDR3 totals 14 residues. Germline trimming cut 4 bases from V and 5 bases from J; bases unmatched to any gene: 4. The CDR3 here is CASSLGTGYQPQHF. The CDR3 region has the DNA TGTGCCAGCAGCCTTGGGACAGGGTATCAGCCCCAGCATTTT. Drawing the rest from reference TRBV5-6 and TRBJ1-5, the complete variable domain is DAGVTQSPTHLIKTRGQQVTLRCSPKSGHDTVSWYQQALGQGPQFIFQYYEEEERQRGNFPDRFSGHQFPNYSSELNVNALLLGDSALYLCASSLGTGYQPQHFGDGTRLSIL.

This chain joins TRBV11-3 and TRBJ2-1; 13 bases agree with TRBD2. With 5 bases clipped from V and 0 bases from J, the junction kept 10 bases outside the gene matches. CDR1 and CDR2 (germline): SGHNT, YENEEA. The CDR3 loop spans 19 amino acids. The CDR3 loop is CASSPRTSGSLVSYNEQFF. The CDR3 coding sequence is TGTGCCAGCAGCCCCCGGACTAGCGGGAGTCTTGTCTCCTACAATGAGCAGTTCTTC.

The chain has TRBV9 and TRBJ2-1; the match to TRBD2 covers 7 bases. Trimming at V came to 1 base and at J to 9 bases, leaving 13 bases not matched to a gene. Germline V lookup: CDR1 SGDLS, CDR2 YYNGEE. The CDR3 is 16 amino acids. The CDR3 DNA reads TGTGCCAGCAGCGTAAGTCGAGGGAGGGTCTTCACTGAGCAGTTCTTC. It specifies CASSVSRGRVFTEQFF.

V gene TRBV9 combines with J gene TRBJ1-1, with 7 bases lining up with TRBD1. CDR3 length equals 16 residues. J gave up 5 bases and V 4 bases, and 14 bases lay outside the gene matches. The germline CDR1 and CDR2 sequences are SGDLS and YYNGEE. This chain's CDR3 is CASSPSLGTAGTEAFF. The CDR3 bases are TGTGCCAGCAGCCCTTCTCTTGGGACAGCGGGGACTGAAGCTTTCTTT.

The chain recombines TRBV7-9 with TRBJ2-7; D is uncertain. CDR3 size: 12 residues. CDR1 SEHNR and CDR2 FQNEAQ come from the germline V gene (reference sequence). Trimming took 5 bases from V and 6 from J, leaving 11 bases between them. This CDR3 reads CASSPPVGEQYF. CDR3 nucleotides: TGTGCCAGCAGCCCGCCGGTAGGCGAGCAGTACTTC.

The chain links TRBV10-3 to TRBJ2-2; tentatively, D is TRBD1 (5 bases). The CDR3 sequence is 17 residues long. Germline values: CDR1 ENHRY, CDR2 SYGVKD. The V end was cut by 2 bases, the J end by 0 bases, with 13 bases between. The CDR3 DNA follows: TGTGCCATCAGTGAGGGCAGGGTAGGATCGAACACCGGGGAGCTGTTTTTT. This encodes CAISEGRVGSNTGELFF.

V and J are TRBV7-9 and TRBJ2-3; D is unclear. CDR1 SEHNR and CDR2 FQNEAQ come from the germline V gene (reference sequence). The CDR3 has 14 residues. Trimming left V 5 bases short and J 5 bases short, with 14 bases between. In DNA form, the CDR3 reads TGTGCCAGCAGCGGGAACTCCCTGATAGATACGCAGTATTTT. Its protein product is CASSGNSLIDTQYF.

The rearrangement uses TRBV28 and TRBJ2-5; D is undetermined. This CDR3 spans 12 amino acids. Between the trimmed V and J ends, which lost 2 bases and 4 bases, there was a span of 5 bases. The germline CDR1 and CDR2 sequences are MDHEN and SYDVKM. The CDR3 nucleotides read TGTGCCAGCAGTTTAATAGGAGAGACCCAGTACTTC. Its protein is CASSLIGETQYF.

The chain is built from TRBV5-8 and TRBJ2-5; 7 nucleotides agree with TRBD1. CDR1 is SGHTS, CDR2 YDEGEE, per germline. Unmatched junction bases numbered 4, after V lost 2 bases and J lost 0 bases. There are 15 residues in the CDR3. For the CDR3, the DNA is TGTGCCAGCAGCTTATACAGGGGTCACCAAGAGACCCAGTACTTC. It specifies CASSLYRGHQETQYF. Supplemented by reference TRBV5-8 and TRBJ2-5, the full variable domain reads EAGVTQSPTHLIKTRGQQATLRCSPISGHTSVYWYQQALGLGLQFLLWYDEGEERNRGNFPPRFSGRQFPNYSSELNVNALELEDSALYLCASSLYRGHQETQYFGPGTRLLVL.

The genes are TRBV19 and TRBJ1-4, with a possible D match to TRBD1 (5 bases). The CDR3 has 16 amino acids. The V and J ends lost 1 base and 7 bases respectively, with 16 bases between them. Germline V gives CDR1 LNHDA, CDR2 SQIVND (reference sequence). CDR3 sequence: CASSIGRGGTGEKLFF. In DNA, the CDR3 is TGTGCCAGTAGTATAGGCCGGGGGGGTACCGGTGAAAAACTGTTTTTT.

This rearrangement joins TRBV7-2 to TRBJ2-1; unclear D gene. The CDR3 consists of 15 residues. V lost 5 bases and J lost 7, with 18 bases in between. The germline CDR1 and CDR2 sequences are SGHTA and FQGNSA. The CDR3 protein is CASSPQPVGFNEQFF. CDR3 nucleotides: TGTGCCAGCAGCCCCCAGCCTGTCGGCTTTAATGAGCAGTTCTTC. The whole variable domain, remainder taken from reference TRBV7-2 and TRBJ2-1, is GAGVSQSPSNKVTEKGKDVELRCDPISGHTALYWYRQSLGQGLEFLIYFQGNSAPDKSGLPSDRFSAERTGGSVSTLTIQRTQQEDSAVYLCASSPQPVGFNEQFFGPGTRLTVL.